Below are 17 T cell receptor beta chains sequenced from a single sample in a study of T cells in tumors after PD-1 blockade. Assay: immunoSEQ multiplex PCR; the TCRdb copy retains only in-frame clones and omits some. Of 11,000 to 15,000 clones in the sample, roughly four fifths were seen once. Sequencing was performed on PBMCs, taken after anti-PD-1 treatment. All receptors derive from a human donor with basal cell carcinoma.

V gene TRBV14 combines with J gene TRBJ2-6; D may be TRBD1 (6 bases). Deletions cut 4 bases from V and 1 base from J, with 8 bases between. Germline CDR1 is SGHDN and CDR2 is FVKESK. The CDR3 runs to 15 residues. The CDR3 loop is CASSPRGSGANVLTF. The CDR3 nucleotides are TGTGCCAGCAGCCCCAGGGGATCTGGGGCCAACGTCCTGACTTTC.

V and J are TRBV13 and TRBJ2-7; TRBD1 matches 11 bases. The CDR3 sequence is 16 residues long. Germline CDR1 and CDR2: PRHDT and FYEKMQ (reference sequence). Trimming cost V 6 bases and J 5 bases; bases outside gene matches: 12. CDR3 sequence reads: CASSSRGTGGIDEQYF. CDR3 bases: TGTGCCAGCAGTTCCCGCGGGACAGGGGGTATCGACGAGCAGTACTTC.

This chain links TRBV10-1 with TRBJ2-4; no clear D. V was clipped by 3 bases and J by 0 bases, with 12 bases between them. Looked up from germline, CDR1 is WNHNN and CDR2 is SYGVQD (reference sequence). The CDR3 length is 16 residues. The CDR3 DNA follows: TGCGCCAGCAGTGAAGGCGGCCGGCTAGCCAAAAACATTCAGTACTTC. This encodes CASSEGGRLAKNIQYF.

In DNA, the CDR3 is TGTGCCAGCAGTGAAGCTTGGGCGGGACTCTCCTACGAGCAGTACTTC. Its protein is CASSEAWAGLSYEQYF. The V gene is TRBV6-1, the J gene TRBJ2-7; the D gene is possibly TRBD2 (6 bases). CDR1 is MNHNS, CDR2 SASEGT, per germline. CDR3 length: 16 amino acids. Trimming pared 0 bases from V and 0 bases from J, leaving 12 bases between.

The chain recombines TRBV18 with TRBJ2-1, with 9 positions matching TRBD1. Looked up from germline, CDR1 is KGHSH and CDR2 is LQKENI. The CDR3 is 15 residues long. Germline trimming cut 5 bases from V and 4 bases from J; bases unmatched to any gene: 6. CDR3 amino acids: CASSLTGGDYNEQFF. CDR3 bases: TGTGCCAGCTCATTGACAGGGGGGGATTACAATGAGCAGTTCTTC.

The chain joins TRBV25-1 to TRBJ2-7, with TRBD1 as a possible D gene (6 bases). Per germline, CDR1 MGHDK and CDR2 SYGVNS. With 0 bases removed from V and 7 bases from J, the gap between germline ends came to 16 bases. This CDR3 has 15 amino acids. CDR3 in amino acids: CASSEYKGHPSEQYF. CDR3 bases: TGTGCCAGCAGTGAATATAAGGGACACCCGTCGGAGCAGTACTTC.

V usage is TRBV28 and J usage is TRBJ1-6; the D gene is possibly TRBD1 (5 bases). V was shortened by 6 bases and J by 8 bases, with 11 bases between the two germline ends. CDR1 is MDHEN, CDR2 SYDVKM, per germline. The CDR3 sequence is 13 residues long. CDR3: CASRGTGDSPLHF. The CDR3, as DNA: TGTGCCAGCAGAGGGACGGGAGATTCACCCCTCCACTTT.

The J gene is TRBJ2-1, the V gene TRBV10-2; TRBD2 matches at 14 bases. Germline CDR1 WSHSY, CDR2 SAAADI. The CDR3 contains 18 residues. With V trimmed by 6 bases and J by 7 bases, 14 bases remained unmatched. This chain's CDR3 is CASRATSGRARYGNEQFF. The CDR3 coding sequence is TGCGCCAGCAGAGCGACTAGCGGGAGGGCCCGGTATGGAAATGAGCAGTTCTTC.

The chain links TRBV2 to TRBJ2-5; D ambiguous. The CDR3 is 11 residues long. Germline V CDR1 and CDR2: SNHLY, FYNNEI. Trimming stripped 5 bases from V and 1 base from J, with 2 bases between. Here the CDR3 reads CASSSQETQYF. The DNA of the CDR3 is TGTGCCAGCAGTAGCCAAGAGACCCAGTACTTC.

This chain's CDR3 is CASRAREARELFF. For the CDR3, the DNA is TGCGCCAGCAGGGCCCGTGAAGCTCGGGAGCTGTTTTTT. The chain carries TRBV10-1 and TRBJ2-2; the D is unclear. This CDR3 comprises 13 residues. Trimming cost V 6 bases and J 9 bases, with 14 bases left between them. Germline V gene sequence: CDR1 WNHNN, CDR2 SYGVQD (reference sequence).

The chain links TRBV21-1 to TRBJ2-2; TRBD2, the table's D call, lacks a check against the DNA. TRBV21-1 is designated a pseudogene. The CDR3 consists of 17 residues. The CDR3 region has the DNA TGTGCCAGCAGCAACAGGTTAGCGGGAGGGGGGACCGGGGAGCTGTTTTTT. Translated, it gives CASSNRLAGGGTGELFF.

This clone was detected only once. This chain joins TRBV18 and TRBJ1-5; no clear D gene. Germline V gene data show CDR1 as KGHSH and CDR2 as LQKENI. V lost 6 bases and J 0 bases, leaving 12 bases between the germline ends. CDR3 length: 15 residues. The CDR3 protein is CASSSVGDSNQPQHF. The CDR3 bases are TGTGCCAGCTCGTCCGTAGGAGATAGCAATCAGCCCCAGCATTTT.

The chain is built from TRBV7-6 and TRBJ2-3; D not certain. The CDR3 runs to 13 residues. Trimming removed 5 bases at V and 1 base at J, with 7 bases between. Germline CDR1 reads SGHVS; CDR2 reads FNYEAQ. CDR3: CASSRSGTDTQYF. Written as DNA, the CDR3 is TGTGCCAGCAGCCGGTCAGGCACAGATACGCAGTATTTT.

V usage is TRBV2 and J usage is TRBJ1-4; D uncertain. This CDR3 region has 15 residues. From germline, CDR1 is SNHLY and CDR2 FYNNEI. Deletions cut 0 bases from V and 5 bases from J, with 10 bases between. The CDR3 here is CASSEAGIRNEKLFF. CDR3 DNA: TGTGCCAGCAGTGAAGCAGGGATCAGAAATGAAAAACTGTTTTTT. Based on the CDR3 plus reference TRBV2 and TRBJ1-4, the full variable domain is EPEVTQTPSHQVTQMGQEVILRCVPISNHLYFYWYRQILGQKVEFLVSFYNNEISEKSEIFDDQFSVERPDGSNFTLKIRSTKLEDSAMYFCASSEAGIRNEKLFFGSGTQLSVL.

With regard to this clone: A junction end diverges from the germline sequence, so it may reflect a read error. This chain connects TRBV6-6 to TRBJ1-1; D is ambiguous. CDR3 size: 14 residues. Germline CDR1 MNHNY, CDR2 SVGAGI (reference sequence). The CDR3 is CASSQNTDLPPTEF. For the CDR3, the DNA is TGTGCCAGCAGCCAAAATACCGACCTACCCCCCACCGAATTT.

The chain couples TRBV6-1 to TRBJ2-4; D gene ambiguous. V was cut by 1 base and J by 1 base, with 14 bases left in between. CDR3 length: 17 residues. Germline V CDR1 and CDR2: MNHNS, SASEGT. The CDR3 protein is CASSEEPVSLAKNIQYF. Written as DNA, the CDR3 is TGTGCCAGCAGTGAAGAGCCCGTGAGCTTGGCCAAAAACATTCAGTACTTC.

The genes are TRBV6-5 and TRBJ1-2; 9 bases match TRBD1. V shed 4 bases, J shed 7 bases, and the junction held 10 bases outside the gene matches. Germline CDR1 MNHEY, CDR2 SVGAGI. This CDR3 is built from 15 residues. CDR3 bases: TGTGCCAGCAGTTCCTGGACAGGGGTTTCGAGTGGCTACACCTTC. Amino acid sequence: CASSSWTGVSSGYTF.